This T cell receptor beta chain was obtained from a study of T cell repertoires in cytomegalovirus infection. TCRdb analysed the reads with MiXCR anew, one entry per CDR3 protein. The repertoire consists of some 680,000 distinct CDR3 sequences, with 35% to 45% occurring once and the leading ten covering around 3%. V trimming: 7 bases; J trimming: 3 bases; junction bases outside the gene matches: 7. CDR1 is MNHEY, CDR2 SMNVEV, per germline (reference sequence). CDR3 length equals 15 residues. This clonotype was obtained from a human donor in good health (CMV status not recorded). Some clones in this sample may be carry-over from other donors' samples. The J gene is TRBJ2-1, the V gene TRBV27; TRBD2 matches at 9 bases. Sequenced sample: PBMCs. CDR3 nucleotide sequence: TGTGCCAGCACAAGGGCGGGGGGGGGCTACAATGAGCAGTTCTTC. This encodes CASTRAGGGYNEQFF.